The clone carrying this TCR beta chain turned up a few times. Its antigen is undetermined. Carried by the TCR beta cDNA libraries were unique molecular identifiers. A single record per CDR3 protein comes from TCRdb applying MiXCR to the PCR reads. Of about 400,000 distinct CDR3 sequences in the sample, about a third were seen once. The CDR3 is 14 amino acids. The germline gives CDR1 ENHRY, CDR2 SYGVKD. V gave up 2 bases and J gave up 2 bases, with 9 bases separating them. The sample is drawn from a study of post-analysis software for immune sequencing data. General study results and limits: Higher frequency in patients than in controls was seen for about five TRBV segments, with TRBV5-6, TRBV5-1 and TRBV20-1 among them.

Sequencing used blood. V is TRBV10-3 and J is TRBJ1-2; possible D gene TRBD1, 6 bases. This TCR derives from a girl aged 10-17 years with multiple sclerosis. The CDR3 bases are TGTGCCATCAGTGAGGGGGGGGCCAACTATGGCTACACCTTC. As protein: CAISEGGANYGYTF.